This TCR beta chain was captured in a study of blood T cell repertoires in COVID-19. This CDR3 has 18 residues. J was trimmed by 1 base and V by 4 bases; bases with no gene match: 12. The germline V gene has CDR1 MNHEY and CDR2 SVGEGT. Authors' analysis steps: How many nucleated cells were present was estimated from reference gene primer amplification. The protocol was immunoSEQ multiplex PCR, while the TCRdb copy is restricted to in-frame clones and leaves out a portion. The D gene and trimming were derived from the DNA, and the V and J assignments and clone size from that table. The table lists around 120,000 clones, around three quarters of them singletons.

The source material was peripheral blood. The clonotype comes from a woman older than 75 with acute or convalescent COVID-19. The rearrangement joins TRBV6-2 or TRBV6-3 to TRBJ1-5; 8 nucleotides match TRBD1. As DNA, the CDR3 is TGTGCCAGCAGTTCTAACCGGGACAGGCTTGCAAGCAATCAGCCCCAGCATTTT. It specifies CASSSNRDRLASNQPQHF.